This TCR beta chain comes out of a study of cytomegalovirus exposure and HLA in healthy donors. It was with 60 Vbeta and 13 Jbeta primers that the PCR ran. The repertoire was sequenced with immunoSEQ multiplex PCR; TCRdb's copy has only in-frame clones and lacks some. Among around 99,000 clones listed, more than 70% were seen once. The sample was PBMCs. The receptor comes from a man younger than 35 in good health and CMV-seronegative.

The CDR3 spells CASSLGPGFNEQYF. The CDR3 nucleotides read TGTGCCAGCAGCCTAGGCCCGGGGTTCAACGAGCAGTACTTC. V gene TRBV7-9 combines with J gene TRBJ2-7; a weak D match, TRBD2 (5 bases). The germline V gene has CDR1 SEHNR and CDR2 FQNEAQ (reference sequence). This CDR3 region has 14 residues. Trimming took 5 bases from V and 5 from J, leaving 16 bases between them.